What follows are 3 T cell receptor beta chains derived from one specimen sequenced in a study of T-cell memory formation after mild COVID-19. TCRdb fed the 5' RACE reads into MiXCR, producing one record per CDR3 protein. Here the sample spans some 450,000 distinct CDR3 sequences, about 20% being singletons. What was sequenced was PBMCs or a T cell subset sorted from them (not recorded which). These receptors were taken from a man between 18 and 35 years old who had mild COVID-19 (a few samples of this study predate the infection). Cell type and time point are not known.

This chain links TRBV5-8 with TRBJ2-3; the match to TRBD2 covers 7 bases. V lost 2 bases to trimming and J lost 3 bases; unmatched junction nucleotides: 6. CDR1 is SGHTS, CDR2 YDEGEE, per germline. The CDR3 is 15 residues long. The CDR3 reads CASSLGSGLTDTQYF. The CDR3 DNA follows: TGTGCCAGCAGCTTAGGTAGCGGGCTTACAGATACGCAGTATTTT. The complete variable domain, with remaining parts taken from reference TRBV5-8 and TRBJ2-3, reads EAGVTQSPTHLIKTRGQQATLRCSPISGHTSVYWYQQALGLGLQFLLWYDEGEERNRGNFPPRFSGRQFPNYSSELNVNALELEDSALYLCASSLGSGLTDTQYFGPGTRLTVL.

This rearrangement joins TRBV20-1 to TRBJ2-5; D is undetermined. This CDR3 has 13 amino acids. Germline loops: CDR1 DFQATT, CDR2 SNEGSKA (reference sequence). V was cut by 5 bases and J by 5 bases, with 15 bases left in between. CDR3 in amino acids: CSAGPPTPETQYF. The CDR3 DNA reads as TGCAGTGCTGGCCCCCCGACCCCTGAGACCCAGTACTTC.

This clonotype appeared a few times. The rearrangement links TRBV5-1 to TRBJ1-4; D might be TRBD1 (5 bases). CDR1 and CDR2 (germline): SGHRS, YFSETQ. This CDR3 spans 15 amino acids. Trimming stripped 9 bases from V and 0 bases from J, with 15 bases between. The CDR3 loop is CATTLRGATNEKLFF. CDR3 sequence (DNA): TGCGCCACCACCCTGAGGGGTGCAACTAATGAAAAACTGTTTTTT.